Below, 22 T cell receptor beta chains from the same sample are listed, as sequenced in a study of shared clonotypes between healthy human individuals. It was CD45RO-negative cells, positively selected for CCR7, that made up naive CD8 cells, with terminally differentiated effector memory CD45RA+ cells excluded. Assay: immunoSEQ multiplex PCR; the TCRdb copy retains only in-frame clones and omits some. The sample comprises around 1.9 million clones, roughly 95% of which are singletons, and approximately 1.7% rests with the top ten. Sequencing was done on a sample of naive CD8+ T cells from PBMCs. The source of these receptors is a man between 18 and 29 years old in good health. Some clones in this sample may be carry-over from other donors' samples.

The count of this clone is one. The rearrangement joins TRBV5-1 to TRBJ2-7; D perhaps matches TRBD1 (5 bases). The germline V gene has CDR1 SGHRS and CDR2 YFSETQ. CDR3 length equals 14 residues. The V end lost 3 bases, the J end lost 4 bases, and 14 bases lay between the germline ends. CDR3 sequence: CASSSDRKKYEQYF. Written as DNA, the CDR3 is TGCGCCAGCAGCTCCGACAGAAAAAAATACGAGCAGTACTTC.

Only a few counts were recorded for this clone. One end of the junction fails to match germline, which may point to a read error. The V gene is TRBV28, the J gene TRBJ1-4; no reliable D call. Germline V CDR1 and CDR2: MDHEN, SYDVKM. There are 14 residues in the CDR3. The DNA for the CDR3 is TGTGCCAGCAGCATCTACTCGGCGGGAAGCTTTCACTATTTT. It encodes CASSIYSAGSFHYF. Full variable domain (missing parts from reference TRBV28 and TRBJ1-4): DVKVTQSSRYLVKRTGEKVFLECVQDMDHENMFWYRQDPGLGLRLIYFSYDVKMKEKGDIPEGYSVSREKKERFSLILESASTNQTSMYLCASSIYSAGSFHYFGSGTQLSVL.

This chain uses TRBV5-6 with TRBJ2-5; TRBD2 matches at 11 bases. The CDR3 extends over 15 amino acids. The germline CDR1 and CDR2 sequences are SGHDT and YYEEEE. The trim removed 0 bases at V and 5 bases at J, leaving 3 bases unmatched. CDR3 in amino acids: CASSLVSSGRETQYF. In nucleotides, the CDR3 is TGTGCCAGCAGCTTGGTATCTAGCGGGAGGGAGACCCAGTACTTC.

The rearrangement joins TRBV27 to TRBJ2-5, with D hard to call. The CDR3 is 17 residues long. Trimming left V 5 bases short and J 5 bases short, with 24 bases between. CDR1 is MNHEY, CDR2 SMNVEV, per germline (reference sequence). The CDR3 DNA is TGTGCCAGCAGTCGCTTGGCTTGGGTTCTACCTCGGGAGACCCAGTACTTC. This gives the protein CASSRLAWVLPRETQYF.

The rearrangement uses TRBV29-1 and TRBJ1-2; D may be TRBD1 (5 bases). Germline CDR1 is SQVTM and CDR2 is ANQGSEA. The CDR3 is 16 amino acids. V lost 1 base and J lost 4, with 19 bases in between. CDR3 nucleotide sequence: TGCAGCGTTGAAGGCAGGGACGCACTCCCGGGCTATGGCTACACCTTC. As protein: CSVEGRDALPGYGYTF.

Only one count was recorded for this clone. The CDR3 DNA reads TGTGCCAGCAGCACCGATGAAAAACTGTTTTTT. It codes for CASSTDEKLFF. The chain joins TRBV2 to TRBJ1-4; D ambiguous. Per germline, CDR1 SNHLY and CDR2 FYNNEI. This CDR3 spans 11 amino acids. Trimming shortened V by 6 bases and J by 6 bases, and 5 bases separated the two germline ends.

With regard to this clone: The sample has other DNA sequences that encode this CDR3 too. This chain links TRBV9 with TRBJ2-1, with 7 bases identical to TRBD2. V gave up 2 bases and J gave up 6 bases; unmatched junction bases: 2. Germline V lookup: CDR1 SGDLS, CDR2 YYNGEE. The CDR3 consists of 13 residues. The CDR3 DNA sequence: TGTGCCAGCAGCGTGAGCGGGGTCAATGAGCAGTTCTTC. Encoded protein: CASSVSGVNEQFF.

The rearrangement uses TRBV7-3 and TRBJ2-1; TRBD1 agrees at 9 bases. CDR3 length equals 16 residues. Germline trimming cut 1 base from V and 4 bases from J; bases unmatched to any gene: 5. Germline-derived CDR1 and CDR2 are SGHTA and FQGTGA. The CDR3 DNA sequence: TGTGCCAGCAGCTTAATGTGGGACAGGGAATACAATGAGCAGTTCTTC. This codes for CASSLMWDREYNEQFF. Full variable domain (remainder filled in from reference TRBV7-3 and TRBJ2-1): GAGVSQTPSNKVTEKGKYVELRCDPISGHTALYWYRQSLGQGPEFLIYFQGTGAADDSGLPNDRFFAVRPEGSVSTLKIQRTERGDSAVYLCASSLMWDREYNEQFFGPGTRLTVL.

The chain recombines TRBV13 with TRBJ2-3; 9 bases are shared with TRBD2. Unmatched junction bases numbered 16, after V lost 7 bases and J lost 8 bases. Looked up from germline, CDR1 is PRHDT and CDR2 is FYEKMQ (reference sequence). CDR3 length: 16 residues. The CDR3 nucleotides read TGTGCCAGCACCGCCGGCGGGAGGGCCCTCGGGGGTACGCAGTATTTT. Its translation is CASTAGGRALGGTQYF.

This clone was observed a single time. The chain is built from TRBV7-9 and TRBJ2-4; 10 positions agree with TRBD1. Germline CDR1 and CDR2: SEHNR and FQNEAQ (reference sequence). The CDR3 is 16 amino acids. Trimming at V came to 6 bases and at J to 8 bases, leaving 13 bases not matched to a gene. The CDR3 region is CASSRRQGANIDIQYF. CDR3 bases: TGTGCCAGCAGTCGTCGACAGGGGGCGAATATAGACATTCAGTACTTC.

The chain has TRBV28 and TRBJ2-7; D gene ambiguous. V was pared by 4 bases and J by 1 base, with 11 bases between. Germline CDR1 and CDR2: MDHEN and SYDVKM. This CDR3 contains 14 residues. This CDR3 is CASSSTIDSYEQYF. The CDR3 DNA is TGTGCCAGCAGTTCTACAATCGATTCCTACGAGCAGTACTTC.

The genes are TRBV11-2 and TRBJ2-7, with 9 bases lining up with TRBD2. The CDR3 consists of 15 residues. J was trimmed by 3 bases and V by 2 bases; bases with no gene match: 5. Germline V lookup: CDR1 SGHAT, CDR2 FQNNGV. The CDR3 coding sequence is TGTGCCAGCAGCTTAAGAGGGACTAGCATCTACGAGCAGTACTTC. Its translation is CASSLRGTSIYEQYF.

V and J are TRBV29-1 and TRBJ2-7; D ambiguous. The CDR3 loop spans 13 amino acids. Germline V gives CDR1 SQVTM, CDR2 ANQGSEA. The V gene lost 4 bases and the J gene lost 1 base, with 11 bases spanning the gap. The CDR3 loop reads CSVVGHESYEQYF. The CDR3 DNA follows: TGCAGCGTTGTAGGTCACGAATCCTACGAGCAGTACTTC.

V and J are TRBV5-5 and TRBJ1-2, with D maybe TRBD1 (5 bases). V was clipped by 3 bases and J by 2 bases, with 26 bases between them. Germline CDR1 is SGHKS and CDR2 is YYEKEE (reference sequence). This CDR3 is 19 amino acids long. CDR3: CASSSGPGTRAWENYGYTF. The CDR3 DNA sequence: TGTGCCAGCAGCTCAGGCCCCGGGACCCGGGCGTGGGAAAACTATGGCTACACCTTC.

The V gene is TRBV5-1, the J gene TRBJ2-5, with TRBD1 identical over 9 bases. Looked up from germline, CDR1 is SGHRS and CDR2 is YFSETQ. V lost 4 bases, J lost 5 bases, and 9 bases stayed unmatched. This CDR3 has 15 amino acids. Here the CDR3 reads CASSMEGTGLETQYF. The CDR3 DNA sequence: TGCGCCAGCAGCATGGAGGGGACAGGGCTGGAGACCCAGTACTTC.

The chain carries TRBV4-2 and TRBJ2-2; 9 bases align to TRBD1. The V segment lost 3 bases and the J segment 10 bases; nucleotides outside the gene matches: 6. CDR1 LGHNA and CDR2 YNFKEQ come from the germline V gene. CDR3 length equals 14 residues. Written as DNA, the CDR3 is TGTGCCAGCAGCCAGGGACAGGGTGATCTGGAGCTGTTTTTT. This gives the protein CASSQGQGDLELFF.

V gene TRBV28 combines with J gene TRBJ2-7, with a possible D match to TRBD2 (6 bases). The germline V gene encodes CDR1 MDHEN and CDR2 SYDVKM. V was trimmed by 2 bases and J by 3 bases, leaving 11 bases between them. The CDR3 consists of 14 residues. Here the CDR3 DNA reads TGTGCCAGCAGTTTAGTACTAGCAGACTACGAGCAGTACTTC. It encodes CASSLVLADYEQYF.

In the case of this clone: Other DNA sequences in the sample encode the same CDR3. The chain combines TRBV7-9 with TRBJ2-5; a weak D match, TRBD1 (5 bases). The CDR3 has 14 amino acids. V was trimmed by 0 bases and J by 2 bases, leaving 7 bases between them. Germline V gene data show CDR1 as SEHNR and CDR2 as FQNEAQ (reference sequence). The CDR3 spells CASSLADSQETQYF. In DNA form, the CDR3 reads TGTGCCAGCAGCTTAGCCGACAGTCAAGAGACCCAGTACTTC.

The V call is TRBV4-3, the J call TRBJ2-4; 7 bases line up with TRBD1. J gave up 0 bases and V 3 bases, and 14 bases lay outside the gene matches. This CDR3 is 19 amino acids long. Germline V gives CDR1 LGHNA, CDR2 YSLEER. The DNA for the CDR3 is TGCGCCAGCAGCCAGAAGCCTACAGGGGAACTCCTAGCCAAAAACATTCAGTACTTC. Residues: CASSQKPTGELLAKNIQYF.

The CDR3 DNA reads as TGTGCCAGCAGCGGGGGCAGGCTAGCGGGAGGAGGAACCAATGAGCAGTTCTTC. Translation: CASSGGRLAGGGTNEQFF. This sequence joins TRBV9 and TRBJ2-1, with TRBD2 matching over 11 bases. The CDR3 covers 18 residues. With V trimmed by 3 bases and J by 6 bases, 14 bases remained unmatched. The germline V gene has CDR1 SGDLS and CDR2 YYNGEE. Full variable domain (remainder filled in from reference TRBV9 and TRBJ2-1): DSGVTQTPKHLITATGQRVTLRCSPRSGDLSVYWYQQSLDQGLQFLIQYYNGEERAKGNILERFSAQQFPDLHSELNLSSLELGDSALYFCASSGGRLAGGGTNEQFFGPGTRLTVL.

This sequence joins TRBV4-1 and TRBJ2-3; 7 bases are a match to TRBD2. V shed 0 bases, J shed 4 bases, and the junction held 4 bases outside the gene matches. Germline V gives CDR1 MGHRA, CDR2 YSYEKL. The CDR3 loop spans 15 amino acids. This chain's CDR3 is CASSQDLGGADTQYF. The CDR3 DNA sequence: TGCGCCAGCAGCCAAGATTTGGGGGGGGCAGATACGCAGTATTTT.

This clone occurred once. V is TRBV5-8 and J is TRBJ2-3, with D possibly TRBD1 on 6 matching bases. This CDR3 contains 14 residues. Germline CDR1 reads SGHTS; CDR2 reads YDEGEE. V lost 4 bases to trimming and J lost 6 bases, with 15 bases between them. CDR3 amino acids: CASSPDRGTDTQYF. Here the CDR3 DNA reads TGTGCCAGCAGCCCGGACAGAGGTACTGATACGCAGTATTTT.